The present T cell receptor (beta chain) was sequenced within a study of cytomegalovirus exposure and HLA in healthy donors. Study details: For the roughly 400 genotyped donors, 81% fell within the Caucasian-associated ancestry cluster. Overall study results and limits: In a later analysis, CMV-associated beta chains were mostly HLA-associated, it appeared.

Of note for this clone: Its matching antigen is unknown.

The PCR made use of 60 Vbeta and 13 Jbeta primers. Assay: immunoSEQ multiplex PCR; the TCRdb copy retains only in-frame clones and omits some. The table records around 250,000 clones, over 70% of them present only once. V lost 5 bases to trimming and J lost 3 bases, with 8 bases between them. This CDR3 is 13 amino acids long. The germline V gene encodes CDR1 SGHVS and CDR2 FQNEAQ. Source material: PBMCs. The receptor's source is a woman between 55 and 75 years old in good health and CMV-seropositive. This chain connects TRBV7-8 to TRBJ1-3; D not resolved. CDR3 DNA: TGTGCCAGCAGCGTAGGTCGTGGAAACACCATATATTTT. It specifies CASSVGRGNTIYF.